This T cell receptor beta chain was sequenced during a study of CD8 T cells in ankylosing spondylitis. In the case of this clonotype: Its target is unknown.

The CDR3 is 15 amino acids. Between the trimmed V and J ends, which lost 5 bases and 6 bases, there was a span of 18 bases. Per the germline V gene, CDR1 is LNHNV and CDR2 is YYDKDF (reference sequence). Libraries for TCR beta were made by quantitative 5'-RACE with molecular barcodes. TCRdb reanalysed the 5' RACE reads using MiXCR and keeps one entry per CDR3 protein. Among hundreds of thousands of distinct CDR3 sequences, over 9.5% were seen once, and the ten largest hold 0.51%. General study points: The study identified a TCR beta motif of under 10 highly homologous variants that appeared characteristic of ankylosing spondylitis blood. Some motif variants were previously reported in reactive arthritis synovial fluid and blood. Matched ankylosing spondylitis synovial fluid reportedly showed significant enrichment of disease-linked clones.

This TCR derives from a male donor with ankylosing spondylitis. Material: blood, either unsorted or a sorted T cell fraction (not recorded which). The chain combines TRBV15 with TRBJ2-3; D remains unclear. CDR3 sequence (DNA): TGTGCCACCAGCGAAGGGCCTTGGCGTCTTGATACGCAGTATTTT. Protein sequence: CATSEGPWRLDTQYF.